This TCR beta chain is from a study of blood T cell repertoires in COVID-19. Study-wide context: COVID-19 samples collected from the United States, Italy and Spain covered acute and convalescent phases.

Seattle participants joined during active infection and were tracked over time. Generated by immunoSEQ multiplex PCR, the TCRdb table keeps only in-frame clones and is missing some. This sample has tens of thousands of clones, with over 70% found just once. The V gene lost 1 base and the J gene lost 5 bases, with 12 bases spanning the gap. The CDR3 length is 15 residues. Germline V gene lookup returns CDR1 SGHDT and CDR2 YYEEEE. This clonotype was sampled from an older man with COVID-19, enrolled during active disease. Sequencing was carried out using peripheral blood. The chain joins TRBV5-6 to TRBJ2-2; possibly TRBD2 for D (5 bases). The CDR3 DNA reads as TGTGCCAGCAGCTTGAAACACAGAGGGACCGGGGAGCTGTTTTTT. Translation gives CASSLKHRGTGELFF.